A selection of T cell receptor beta chains follows, all from one sample in a study of T cell responses to AZD1222 COVID-19 vaccine. Generated by immunoSEQ multiplex PCR, the TCRdb table keeps only in-frame clones and is missing some. The sample shows 150,000 to 200,000 clones, 94% of them seen only once. The specimen was peripheral blood, collected 28 days after the second AZD1222 dose. Source of these receptors: an adult who received the AZD1222 COVID-19 vaccine. CDR3s include the opening cysteine and the closing phenylalanine or tryptophan. A D gene is named only where the DNA matches it firmly. A row's size may be missing; if present it is once, few, many or a size class.

D,J,size,V,DNA,CDR3
-,TRBJ2-1,once,TRBV5-1,TGCGCCAGCAGCTTGTATCAAGCTAATGAGCAGTTCTTC,CASSLYQANEQFF
TRBD1,TRBJ2-7,-,TRBV11-2,TGTGCCAGCAGCTTAGTGTCACGGGACAGGGGACCAGGTTCCTACGAGCAGTACTTC,CASSLVSRDRGPGSYEQYF
-,TRBJ2-7,-,TRBV6-6,TGTGCCAGCAGTCAAATCCCAGAGGGAAACTACGAGCAGTACTTC,CASSQIPEGNYEQYF
-,TRBJ1-2,-,TRBV28,TGTGCCATACGTGACTATGGCTACACCTTC,CAIRDYGYTF
-,TRBJ2-5,-,TRBV9,TGTGCCAGCAGCGTCACTACAGCATCCCAAGAGACCCAGTACTTC,CASSVTTASQETQYF
TRBD2,TRBJ2-7,once,TRBV7-9,TGTGCCAGCAGCTTAGTTAGCGGGCATTACGAGCAGTACTTC,CASSLVSGHYEQYF
-,TRBJ1-2,-,TRBV2,TGTGCCAGCTCCCCGGAGGGTGATAGTTGGAACTATGGCTACACCTTC,CASSPEGDSWNYGYTF
-,TRBJ1-2,-,TRBV6-5,TGTGCCAGCAGTTACGGGCGGAGCTCTGGCTATGGCTACACCTTC,CASSYGRSSGYGYTF
-,TRBJ1-5,-,TRBV21-1,TGTGCCAGCAGCAAAGGGACAGGGGTCAATCAGCCCCAGCATTTT,CASSKGTGVNQPQHF
-,TRBJ1-4,-,TRBV28,TGTGCCAGCAGTTCCTCGGGCGAGGTTGGTGAAAAACTGTTTTTT,CASSSSGEVGEKLFF
-,TRBJ1-5,-,TRBV3-1/TRBV3-2,TGTGCCAGCAGCCAAGGCGTACGACCCCAGCATTTT,CASSQGVRPQHF
-,TRBJ2-1,-,TRBV6-5,TGTGCCAGCAGTCCCGAGGGGGGAGTAGGGTTCTTC,CASSPEGGVGFF
-,TRBJ1-1,-,TRBV6-2/TRBV6-3,TGTGCCAGCAGTTACTCGTCGGTTTTTGGTGTGAACACTGAAGCTTTCTTT,CASSYSSVFGVNTEAFF
-,TRBJ1-2,-,TRBV6-2/TRBV6-3,TGTGCCAGCAGTTACGGTATCTATGGCTACACCTTC,CASSYGIYGYTF
TRBD2,TRBJ2-7,-,TRBV6-1,TGTGCCAGCAGATCCGGGACTAGCGGATACGAGCAGTACTTC,CASRSGTSGYEQYF
TRBD2,TRBJ2-2,-,TRBV28,TGTGCCAGCAGTTTAACGGGAGGGGGCACCGGGGAGCTGTTTTTT,CASSLTGGGTGELFF
TRBD1,TRBJ1-1,-,TRBV27,TGTGCCAGCAGTCGGGACAGGGCGAACACTGAAGCTTTCTTT,CASSRDRANTEAFF
-,TRBJ2-1,-,TRBV28,TGTGCCAGCAGTTCGGTGGGAGTCACCCTTTCATACAATGAGCAGTTCTTC,CASSSVGVTLSYNEQFF
TRBD1,TRBJ2-5,-,TRBV7-2,TGTGCCAGCAGCACCCGGGACAGCCAAGAGACCCAGTACTTC,CASSTRDSQETQYF
-,TRBJ2-7,-,TRBV5-1,TGCGCCAGCAGCTTGGGAGGGAACTACGAGCAGTACTTC,CASSLGGNYEQYF
-,TRBJ2-7,-,TRBV25-1,TGTGCCAGCACAACTAGAGGATACGAGCAGTACTTC,CASTTRGYEQYF
-,TRBJ1-3,-,TRBV9,TGTGCCAGCAGCTTGGGTCCGGACGCTTCCTCTGGAAACACCATATATTTT,CASSLGPDASSGNTIYF
-,TRBJ1-6,-,TRBV5-7,TGTGCCAGCAGCTTGGGTAGCTCCTATAATTCACCCCTCCACTTT,CASSLGSSYNSPLHF
-,TRBJ2-2,-,TRBV4-1,TGCGCCAGCAGCCTTATTCCCGAGGTTAACACCGGGGAGCTGTTTTTT,CASSLIPEVNTGELFF
-,TRBJ1-5,once,TRBV5-8,TGTGCCAGCAGCGTCAGGGGTGGGGATATCAGCAATCAGCCCCAGCATTTT,CASSVRGGDISNQPQHF
TRBD2,TRBJ2-7,-,TRBV5-5,TGTGCCAGCAGCTCCGGGACTAGCGGGAGGCAGTACTTC,CASSSGTSGRQYF
-,TRBJ1-2,once,TRBV28,TGTGCCAGCAGCTCAGAACCCTATGGCTACACCTTC,CASSSEPYGYTF
-,TRBJ2-1,-,TRBV4-2,TGTGCCAGCAGCCACGTTCAGGGGCCCTACAATGAGCAGTTCTTC,CASSHVQGPYNEQFF
-,TRBJ2-6,-,TRBV11-2,TGTGCCAGCCGCTCAACTCGGGTGGACTCTGGGGCCAACGTCCTGACTTTC,CASRSTRVDSGANVLTF